A single sample is the source of the 21 T cell receptor beta chains below, sequenced in a study of vaccination and CD4 T cells after COVID-19. An Oncomine TCR Beta short-read assay was used to sequence the DNA from cultured CD4+ T cells. TCRdb reprocessed the PCR reads via MiXCR and lists one record per CDR3 protein. The sample lists about 20,000 distinct CDR3 sequences, 42% occurring once. As to treatment: approximately 10-day PBMC culture with coronavirus spike peptide pools or control peptides (ViraFEST assay). Their recognized antigens are unknown. The sample here was CD4+ T cells from blood, cultured in vitro, taken before SARS-CoV-2 vaccination. Receptors were obtained from a human donor who received a COVID-19 vaccine.

This clonotype appeared a few times. The chain employs TRBV20-1 and TRBJ2-1, with 9 bases matching TRBD2. J was trimmed by 10 bases and V by 1 base; bases with no gene match: 8. This CDR3 is built from 14 residues. Per the germline V gene, CDR1 is DFQATT and CDR2 is SNEGSKA (reference sequence). The CDR3 sequence: CSARVLAGLGEQFF. The DNA for the CDR3 is TGCAGTGCTAGAGTTCTAGCGGGGTTGGGGGAGCAGTTCTTC.

The genes are TRBV30 and TRBJ2-7; possibly TRBD1 for D (5 bases). The CDR3 has 16 amino acids. CDR1 is GTSNPN and CDR2 is SVGIG in the germline V gene (reference sequence). Trimming stripped 0 bases from V and 2 bases from J, with 17 bases between. The CDR3 DNA follows: TGTGCCTGGAGTGTACGAACCGCAGGGCTTACCTACGAGCAGTACTTC. Translation: CAWSVRTAGLTYEQYF.

The table lists this clonotype with a few counts. This chain links TRBV20-1 with TRBJ2-3, with TRBD1 matching 9 bases. CDR3 length: 15 residues. Germline CDR1 DFQATT, CDR2 SNEGSKA (reference sequence). Trimming removed 6 bases from V and 0 bases from J; junction bases left unmatched: 7. The CDR3 is CSALDRGTSTDTQYF. Written as DNA, the CDR3 is TGCAGTGCCCTCGACAGGGGGACAAGCACAGATACGCAGTATTTT.

V is TRBV10-1 and J is TRBJ2-7; D is possibly TRBD2 (6 bases). This CDR3 spans 12 amino acids. The germline V and J ends were trimmed by 8 bases and 5 bases, with 13 bases remaining between them. Germline assignment: CDR1 WNHNN and CDR2 SYGVQD (reference sequence). CDR3 DNA: TGCGCCAGCGGCCGCTCGGGAGACGAGCAGTACTTC. Its translation: CASGRSGDEQYF.

This rearrangement joins TRBV20-1 to TRBJ1-2; D remains ambiguous. Trimming left V 0 bases short and J 4 bases short, with 3 bases between. Germline loops: CDR1 DFQATT, CDR2 SNEGSKA (reference sequence). The CDR3 runs to 11 residues. The DNA for the CDR3 is TGCAGTGCTAGAGACAGCTATGGCTACACCTTC. Protein: CSARDSYGYTF.

The chain recombines TRBV6-1 with TRBJ1-6, with 7 bases that match TRBD1. Germline V gene lookup returns CDR1 MNHNS and CDR2 SASEGT. The CDR3 loop spans 17 amino acids. The trim removed 7 bases at V and 9 bases at J, leaving 18 bases unmatched. The CDR3 DNA reads TGTGCCAGCAAACCCCGAGCGGGACAGACCCCTCGTTCACCCCTCCACTTT. This gives the protein CASKPRAGQTPRSPLHF.

CDR3: CASSIGTGGSTGELFF. The CDR3 bases are TGTGCCAGTAGTATAGGTACGGGGGGCTCGACCGGGGAGCTGTTTTTT. This chain links TRBV19 with TRBJ2-2; maybe TRBD2 (7 bases). V lost 1 base and J lost 5, with 14 bases in between. Germline assignment: CDR1 LNHDA and CDR2 SQIVND (reference sequence). CDR3 length: 16 residues.

The V gene is TRBV21-1, the J gene TRBJ1-1. TRBV21-1 is a pseudogene segment. The CDR3 covers 14 residues. The CDR3 sequence is CASSKGNMNTEAFF. In DNA, the CDR3 is TGTGCCAGCAGCAAGGGCAACATGAACACTGAAGCTTTCTTT.

CDR3 DNA: TGTGCCAGTAGTATGGACAGGCCTGGGGGTGGCTACACCTTC. Protein: CASSMDRPGGGYTF. The chain uses TRBV19 and TRBJ1-2; TRBD1 aligns across 7 bases. There are 14 residues in the CDR3. Germline trimming cut 3 bases from V and 7 bases from J; bases unmatched to any gene: 8. CDR1 LNHDA and CDR2 SQIVND come from the germline V gene (reference sequence).

The rearrangement uses TRBV7-7 and TRBJ2-5; 9 nucleotides line up with TRBD1. V was clipped by 6 bases and J by 1 base; unmatched bases: 3. The CDR3 is made up of 14 amino acids. In germline, CDR1 is SSHAT, CDR2 FNYEAQ (reference sequence). Here the CDR3 reads CASSLDRGQETQYF. The DNA for the CDR3 is TGTGCCAGCAGTCTGGACAGGGGCCAAGAGACCCAGTACTTC.

This clonotype is labeled medium-sized. The chain employs TRBV7-3 and TRBJ2-5; TRBD2 matches at 9 bases. Germline CDR1 is SGHTA and CDR2 is FQGTGA. This CDR3 has 15 amino acids. Trimming at V came to 7 bases and at J to 0 bases, leaving 6 bases not matched to a gene. The CDR3 DNA is TGTGCCAGCACGCGGAGCGGGGGGTACCAAGAGACCCAGTACTTC. It translates to CASTRSGGYQETQYF. The variable domain in full, with the rest retrieved from reference TRBV7-3 and TRBJ2-5, is GAGVSQTPSNKVTEKGKYVELRCDPISGHTALYWYRQSLGQGPEFLIYFQGTGAADDSGLPNDRFFAVRPEGSVSTLKIQRTERGDSAVYLCASTRSGGYQETQYFGPGTRLLVL.

This clonotype was picked up a small number of times. The chain combines TRBV21-1 with TRBJ2-1. TRBV21-1 represents a pseudogene. This CDR3 is 14 amino acids long. CDR3 nucleotide sequence: TGTGCCAGCAGCAAAGATGGGGAAGACAATGAGCAGTTCTTC. It translates to CASSKDGEDNEQFF.

This clonotype came up a few times. The J gene is TRBJ2-2, the V gene TRBV7-6; 9 bases agree with TRBD2. The V gene's germline CDR1 is SGHVS and CDR2 FNYEAQ. The CDR3 is made up of 15 amino acids. V trimming: 5 bases; J trimming: 7 bases; junction bases outside the gene matches: 8. CDR3 region: CASSPAGGLGGELFF. Here the CDR3 DNA reads TGTGCCAGCAGCCCGGCGGGGGGGCTTGGCGGGGAGCTGTTTTTT.

The chain links TRBV28 to TRBJ1-6; the match to TRBD1 covers 7 bases. This CDR3 spans 15 amino acids. Germline CDR1 and CDR2: MDHEN and SYDVKM. The junction had 3 bases not matched to a gene; V was cut back by 1 base and J by 6 bases. For the CDR3, the DNA is TGTGCCAGCAGTTTATCGCAGGGGGGTAATTCACCCCTCCACTTT. Its translation is CASSLSQGGNSPLHF.

The rearrangement joins TRBV20-1 to TRBJ2-3; tentative D call: TRBD2 (6 bases). CDR3 size: 15 residues. Germline V gene sequence: CDR1 DFQATT, CDR2 SNEGSKA (reference sequence). Trimming took off 1 base at V and 1 base at J, with 12 bases between the two ends. The DNA for the CDR3 is TGCAGTGCTAGAGCCGGCAAGCGGGGCACAGATACGCAGTATTTT. Translation gives CSARAGKRGTDTQYF.

In this sample, this clonotype turned up a few times. This chain joins TRBV6-2 or TRBV6-3 and TRBJ2-7; 7 bases are shared with TRBD1. The CDR3 length is 18 residues. The V and J ends lost 0 bases and 2 bases, in that order; junction bases with no gene match: 13. Germline values: CDR1 MNHEY, CDR2 SVGEGT. The CDR3 nucleotides are TGTGCCAGCAGTTACTCGAAGATAAGGGGGCGCAAGGCCTACGAGCAGTACTTC. Translated, it gives CASSYSKIRGRKAYEQYF.

J is TRBJ1-1 and V is TRBV6-1, with 10 bases fitting TRBD1. CDR1 and CDR2 (germline): MNHNS, SASEGT. The CDR3 has 14 amino acids. The junction had 5 bases not matched to a gene; V was cut back by 0 bases and J by 10 bases. Here the CDR3 reads CASSEAGQGGGAFF. CDR3 DNA: TGTGCCAGCAGTGAAGCAGGACAGGGGGGGGGAGCTTTCTTT.

This clonotype has just one count. The chain uses TRBV6-5 and TRBJ2-3; D ambiguous. The CDR3 covers 14 residues. With 2 bases removed from V and 0 bases from J, the gap between germline ends came to 6 bases. Germline CDR1 is MNHEY and CDR2 is SVGAGI. CDR3 protein: CASSYDHSTDTQYF. The CDR3 DNA follows: TGTGCCAGCAGTTACGACCATAGCACAGATACGCAGTATTTT.

This clonotype turned up a few times. The V and J genes are TRBV19 and TRBJ1-5, with 7 bases fitting TRBD1. Germline CDR1 and CDR2: LNHDA and SQIVND (reference sequence). Trimming cost V 3 bases and J 2 bases; bases outside gene matches: 4. CDR3 length: 15 amino acids. The chain's CDR3 is CASSMRGHGNQPQHF. The CDR3 coding sequence is TGTGCCAGTAGTATGAGGGGGCATGGCAATCAGCCCCAGCATTTT.

This chain connects TRBV7-9 to TRBJ1-1; 8 bases are a match to TRBD1. This CDR3 has 16 residues. Trimming cost V 3 bases and J 3 bases; bases outside gene matches: 9. Germline values: CDR1 SEHNR, CDR2 FQNEAQ (reference sequence). Written as DNA, the CDR3 is TGTGCCAGCAGCTTGATGGACAGGGCAAAGGACACTGAAGCTTTCTTT. Translation: CASSLMDRAKDTEAFF.

About this clonotype itself: Relative to the germline gene, one junction end is altered; a read error may explain this. V gene TRBV20-1 combines with J gene TRBJ1-2; no definite D call. The length of the CDR3 is 14 residues. The germline V gene encodes CDR1 DFQATT and CDR2 SNEGSKA (reference sequence). Here the CDR3 DNA reads TGCAGTGCTAGAGAGGCCCGTTTTAACTTTGGCTACACCTTC. Protein sequence: CSAREARFNFGYTF.